This T cell receptor (beta chain) was captured by sequencing in a study of T cell changes during pregnancy in multiple sclerosis. V was pared by 1 base and J by 13 bases, with 11 bases between. In germline, CDR1 is DFQATT, CDR2 SNEGSKA (reference sequence). The CDR3 spans 11 residues. The table came from immunoSEQ multiplex PCR; TCRdb's copy has only in-frame clones and leaves some out. The table has some 80,000 clones, 89% seen once. V is TRBV20-1 and J is TRBJ1-5; D gene unclear. The sequence came from a female donor in good health, enrolled as a control in a pregnancy study. Sequencing was performed on peripheral blood, taken in the first trimester of pregnancy. The DNA of the CDR3 is TGCAGTGCTAGAGTTGGTCGGGAGCAGCATTTT. Protein product: CSARVGREQHF.